This TCR beta chain emerged from a study of blood T cell repertoires in COVID-19. Across the whole study: Sample material is recorded as cDNA or gDNA derived from T cells, B-cell-depleted T cells, or PBMCs.

Researchers sorted participants into cohorts using their self-reported clinical history. Two negative PCRs, clearance, or symptom resolution characterized the recovered Cohort 3 donors. Trimming cost V 7 bases and J 6 bases; bases outside gene matches: 13. Germline V CDR1 and CDR2: LNHDA, SQIVND (reference sequence). The CDR3 runs 15 residues. This table comes from immunoSEQ multiplex PCR, and its TCRdb copy is limited to in-frame clones, with some not included. The table lists more than 110,000 clones, approximately 90% of them singletons. The specimen sequenced was PBMCs or T cells enriched from blood (not recorded which). This clonotype originated in a man aged 50-60 years who had recovered from COVID-19. The chain employs TRBV19 and TRBJ1-2; 8 bases line up with TRBD1. In DNA form, the CDR3 reads TGTGCCAGTACCCCGCAGGGGGCGCGGTCCAATGGCTACACCTTC. Translating gives CASTPQGARSNGYTF.